This is a list of T cell receptor beta chains from one sample in a study of molecular identifiers for immune sequencing clone quantification. Each CDR3 protein is one row after TCRdb ran MiXCR on the PCR reads. The sample lists more than 450,000 distinct CDR3 sequences, 20% to 25% seen once, with about 0.78% in the top ten. Material for sequencing was naive CD8+ T cells from blood, with Jurkat cell RNA spiked in. These receptors were taken from a human donor in good health. Some libraries in this study had Jurkat cell RNA spiked in. The conserved cysteine and the conserved F or W are not part of the CDR3 here.

J gene: TRBJ2-2
V gene: TRBV7-9
CDR3 protein: ASSTPSARDTGELF

J gene: TRBJ2-7
V gene: TRBV27
CDR3 protein: ASSLWGLAGSYEQY

J gene: TRBJ2-2
V gene: TRBV3-1
CDR3 protein: ASSQVSSGGINTGELF

J gene: TRBJ1-1
V gene: TRBV14
CDR3 protein: ASSSRVIVSTEAF

J gene: TRBJ2-2
V gene: TRBV6-6
CDR3 protein: ASSRTGTSGGVVAGELF

J gene: TRBJ2-3
V gene: TRBV2
CDR3 protein: ATTPGLEQNTDTQY

J gene: TRBJ2-3
V gene: TRBV3-1
CDR3 protein: ASSQDLASGSTDTQY

J gene: TRBJ2-5
V gene: TRBV5-1
CDR3 protein: ASSLEAAGAQETQY

J gene: TRBJ2-1
V gene: TRBV12-3/TRBV12-4
CDR3 protein: ASSGWKGLDNEQF

J gene: TRBJ2-7
V gene: TRBV7-2
CDR3 protein: ASSPTPGQRRYEQY

J gene: TRBJ1-1
V gene: TRBV4-3
CDR3 protein: ASSQRDRGPEAF

J gene: TRBJ2-4
V gene: TRBV5-6
CDR3 protein: ASSFSRVAKNIQY

J gene: TRBJ2-7
V gene: TRBV9
CDR3 protein: ASSVGAERDAYEQY

J gene: TRBJ2-1
V gene: TRBV24-1
CDR3 protein: ATSDFDEPGGQF

J gene: TRBJ1-1
V gene: TRBV7-8
CDR3 protein: ASSLGVKNTEAF

J gene: TRBJ2-1
V gene: TRBV4-3
CDR3 protein: ASSQDRSGSYNEQF

J gene: TRBJ2-6
V gene: TRBV19
CDR3 protein: ASSILSLTGANVLT

J gene: TRBJ1-6
V gene: TRBV27
CDR3 protein: ASGEDRVNSPLH

J gene: TRBJ1-5
V gene: TRBV6-6
CDR3 protein: ASSWGQSQPQH

J gene: TRBJ2-5
V gene: TRBV7-3
CDR3 protein: ASSLGGVGETQY

J gene: TRBJ1-2
V gene: TRBV20-1
CDR3 protein: SARDSGYGYT

J gene: TRBJ2-1
V gene: TRBV14
CDR3 protein: ASSPSTSSYNEQF

J gene: TRBJ1-1
V gene: TRBV7-9
CDR3 protein: ASSLIQGMNTEAF

J gene: TRBJ2-7
V gene: TRBV7-6
CDR3 protein: ASSRRRGDNSYEQY

J gene: TRBJ2-1
V gene: TRBV5-6
CDR3 protein: ASSPGPSGTSYNEQF